This TCR beta chain is drawn from a study of blood T cell repertoires in COVID-19. Study as a whole: The United States, Italy and Spain were the sources of the acute and convalescent COVID-19 samples.

This clone came up once. The table came from immunoSEQ multiplex PCR; TCRdb's copy has only in-frame clones and leaves some out. Of 80,000 to 130,000 clones listed, roughly 88% were seen once; the top ten hold 6.5%. Germline V CDR1 and CDR2: LGHDT, YNNKEL (reference sequence). Trimming took off 4 bases at V and 1 base at J, with 10 bases between the two ends. This CDR3 has 14 amino acids. Sequencing was carried out using peripheral blood. This receptor was identified in a woman in her sixties or seventies with acute or convalescent COVID-19. The V and J genes are TRBV3-1 (or the pseudogene TRBV3-2) and TRBJ2-5; no clear D gene. CDR3 loop: CASSPRIPQETQYF. The DNA of the CDR3 is TGTGCCAGCAGCCCCAGGATCCCCCAAGAGACCCAGTACTTC.